The 27 T cell receptor beta chains below come from one sample, sequenced in a study of CD8+ T cells in alopecia areata. The treatment here: oral pan-JAK inhibitor, 5-10 mg twice daily. RNA was isolated and reverse transcribed to cDNA, the sequencing template. Assay: immunoSEQ multiplex PCR; the TCRdb copy retains only in-frame clones and omits some. The sample lists over 80,000 clones, around 47% occurring once. The source was CD8+ T cells sorted from blood, collected at week 24, from a patient treated with tofacitinib. These receptors were collected from a human donor with alopecia areata.

This sequence joins TRBV5-6 and TRBJ1-5, with TRBD1 matching 9 bases. The CDR3 length is 14 residues. Germline lookup yields CDR1 SGHDT and CDR2 YYEEEE. The V and J ends lost 4 bases and 7 bases, in that order; junction bases with no gene match: 6. CDR3 amino acids: CASSEGTGTQPQHF. The CDR3 nucleotides are TGTGCCAGCAGCGAAGGGACAGGGACCCAGCCCCAGCATTTT.

Many counts were recorded for this clone. This CDR3 reads CASSLGVGEEAYEQYF. The DNA of the CDR3 is TGTGCCAGCAGCTTGGGCGTGGGAGAGGAGGCTTACGAGCAGTACTTC. This rearrangement joins TRBV7-9 to TRBJ2-7, with D perhaps matching TRBD2 (5 bases). Germline CDR1 SEHNR, CDR2 FQNEAQ (reference sequence). The CDR3 runs to 16 residues. The ends were cut back, 3 bases at V and 4 bases at J, with 19 bases in the middle.

This chain joins TRBV30 and TRBJ2-6, with D tentatively TRBD1 (6 bases). The CDR3 extends over 14 amino acids. V dropped 5 bases and J dropped 2 bases, with 10 bases sitting between them. The germline CDR1 and CDR2 sequences are GTSNPN and SVGIG (reference sequence). CDR3 sequence (DNA): TGTGCCTGGTCACAGGGTGCTGGGGCCAACGTCCTGACTTTC. The encoded protein is CAWSQGAGANVLTF.

The gene calls are TRBV30 and TRBJ2-7, with 11 nucleotides matching TRBD2. This CDR3 spans 16 amino acids. V was clipped by 0 bases and J by 3 bases; unmatched bases: 7. The germline V gene encodes CDR1 GTSNPN and CDR2 SVGIG (reference sequence). CDR3 sequence reads: CAWSVLAGARFYEQYF. The CDR3 region has the DNA TGTGCCTGGAGTGTACTAGCGGGAGCCAGGTTCTACGAGCAGTACTTC.

This clone has just a few counts. The V gene is TRBV29-1, the J gene TRBJ2-2, with 7 bases aligning to TRBD2. The length of the CDR3 is 16 residues. Germline V gene data show CDR1 as SQVTM and CDR2 as ANQGSEA. V lost 7 bases, J lost 7 bases, and 18 bases stayed unmatched. CDR3 sequence (DNA): TGCAGCGCATCTAGAAAAAGCGGGGAACCAATCGGGGAGCTGTTTTTT. The encoded protein is CSASRKSGEPIGELFF.

This sequence joins TRBV29-1 and TRBJ2-6; D may be TRBD2 (6 bases). Per the germline V gene, CDR1 is SQVTM and CDR2 is ANQGSEA. V was cut by 4 bases and J by 0 bases, with 19 bases left in between. This CDR3 has 18 amino acids. CDR3 nucleotides: TGCAGCGTTGTGTTGGGCGGGAAAACATTCTCTGGGGCCAACGTCCTGACTTTC. Protein product: CSVVLGGKTFSGANVLTF. Together with reference TRBV29-1 and TRBJ2-6, the CDR3 gives the full variable domain: SAVISQKPSRDICQRGTSLTIQCQVDSQVTMMFWYRQQPGQSLTLIATANQGSEATYESGFVIDKFPISRPNLTFSTLTVSNMSPEDSSIYLCSVVLGGKTFSGANVLTFGAGSRLTVL.

V usage is TRBV11-2 and J usage is TRBJ2-2; D is undetermined. The V and J ends lost 2 bases and 7 bases respectively, with 2 bases between them. The germline gives CDR1 SGHAT, CDR2 FQNNGV. This CDR3 spans 11 amino acids. The CDR3 spells CASSLNGELFF. The CDR3 nucleotides are TGTGCCAGCAGCTTAAACGGGGAGCTGTTTTTT.

The rearrangement links TRBV19 to TRBJ2-1; TRBD1 or TRBD2 may be the D gene (5 bases each). This CDR3 comprises 13 residues. Trimming shortened V by 3 bases and J by 6 bases, and 9 bases separated the two germline ends. Germline loops: CDR1 LNHDA, CDR2 SQIVND (reference sequence). Here the CDR3 reads CASSMGVPNEQFF. The CDR3 DNA is TGTGCCAGTAGTATGGGGGTTCCCAATGAGCAGTTCTTC.

J is TRBJ2-5 and V is TRBV7-2, with D tentatively TRBD1 or TRBD2 (5 bases each). This CDR3 contains 15 residues. Germline V gives CDR1 SGHTA, CDR2 FQGNSA. The V end was cut by 5 bases, the J end by 4 bases, with 17 bases between. The chain's CDR3 is CASSPGTLGGETQYF. The CDR3 nucleotides are TGTGCCAGCAGCCCTGGGACCCTTGGGGGAGAGACCCAGTACTTC.

In its sample, this clone was seen a few times. The gene calls are TRBV29-1 and TRBJ1-5; TRBD1 might be the D (5 bases). Germline-derived CDR1 and CDR2 are SQVTM and ANQGSEA. V was trimmed by 6 bases and J by 0 bases, leaving 12 bases between them. This CDR3 spans 14 amino acids. In DNA, the CDR3 is TGCAGCGTGCAGACGGGGGATAGCAATCAGCCCCAGCATTTT. This translates into CSVQTGDSNQPQHF.

The V gene is TRBV11-2, the J gene TRBJ2-7; 8 bases align to TRBD2. This CDR3 has 16 residues. Germline V gene data show CDR1 as SGHAT and CDR2 as FQNNGV. The V and J ends lost 5 bases and 3 bases, in that order; junction bases with no gene match: 12. CDR3 region: CASSAGFAGGFYEQYF. In DNA form, the CDR3 reads TGTGCCAGCAGCGCTGGCTTTGCGGGAGGATTCTACGAGCAGTACTTC.

This clone was seen more than once but under ten times. This chain connects TRBV25-1 to TRBJ2-5; no firm D call. Deletions cut 4 bases from V and 5 bases from J, with 11 bases between. Germline lookup yields CDR1 MGHDK and CDR2 SYGVNS. This CDR3 is 13 amino acids long. The CDR3 DNA reads TGTGCCAGCAGTGGATTGCTTTTGGAGACCCAGTACTTC. Translated, it gives CASSGLLLETQYF.

This clone was seen more than once but under ten times. The gene calls are TRBV14 and TRBJ2-1; a weak D match, TRBD2 (5 bases). CDR1 is SGHDN, CDR2 FVKESK, per germline. The CDR3 is 16 residues long. The V gene lost 0 bases and the J gene lost 8 bases, with 17 bases spanning the gap. The CDR3 is CASSQETTPGFYEQFF. DNA for the CDR3: TGTGCCAGCAGCCAAGAGACAACACCGGGGTTCTATGAGCAGTTCTTC. Supplemented by reference TRBV14 and TRBJ2-1, the full variable domain reads EAGVTQFPSHSVIEKGQTVTLRCDPISGHDNLYWYRRVMGKEIKFLLHFVKESKQDESGMPNNRFLAERTGGTYSTLKVQPAELEDSGVYFCASSQETTPGFYEQFFGPGTRLTVL.

V and J are TRBV11-2 and TRBJ2-7; 9 bases match TRBD1. The CDR3 covers 13 residues. J was trimmed by 3 bases and V by 4 bases; bases with no gene match: 1. Germline V gene sequence: CDR1 SGHAT, CDR2 FQNNGV. The CDR3 here is CASSWGQGYEQYF. CDR3 nucleotides: TGTGCCAGCAGCTGGGGACAGGGCTACGAGCAGTACTTC.

The chain links TRBV5-1 to TRBJ2-7; TRBD1 is a possible D gene (6 bases). The V and J ends lost 6 bases and 0 bases respectively, with 10 bases between them. The CDR3 length is 13 residues. CDR1 and CDR2 from the germline V gene are SGHRS and YFSETQ. The CDR3 protein is CASKGDDSYEQYF. In DNA, the CDR3 is TGCGCCAGCAAGGGGGACGACTCCTACGAGCAGTACTTC.

V usage is TRBV2 and J usage is TRBJ2-7, with D unresolved. Germline lookup yields CDR1 SNHLY and CDR2 FYNNEI. With 10 bases removed from V and 2 bases from J, the gap between germline ends came to 18 bases. The CDR3 spans 14 residues. The DNA of the CDR3 is TGTGCCATCCGCCCGGGCAGGTCTACCTACGAGCAGTACTTC. Its protein product is CAIRPGRSTYEQYF.

The table lists this clone with a few counts. The chain couples TRBV27 to TRBJ2-7; D gene uncertain. This CDR3 contains 13 residues. V lost 4 bases, J lost 5 bases, and 12 bases lay in between. The germline CDR1 and CDR2 sequences are MNHEY and SMNVEV (reference sequence). This CDR3 is CASSSYRGNEQYF. The CDR3 DNA is TGTGCCAGCAGTTCGTACAGAGGCAACGAGCAGTACTTC.

The sample holds one count of this clone. The chain recombines TRBV27 with TRBJ1-4, with 9 positions matching TRBD1. Unmatched junction bases numbered 12, after V lost 4 bases and J lost 12 bases. Germline loops: CDR1 MNHEY, CDR2 SMNVEV (reference sequence). The CDR3 loop spans 15 amino acids. CDR3 bases: TGTGCCAGCAGTTCTATACAGGGGGCGAGTTTGGAACTGTTTTTT. Translating gives CASSSIQGASLELFF.

This clone is a singleton in its sample. The chain couples TRBV7-1 to TRBJ2-6; 8 bases are shared with TRBD2. TRBV7-1 is an open reading frame whose function is uncertain. This CDR3 spans 24 amino acids. V lost 2 bases to trimming and J lost 0 bases; unmatched junction nucleotides: 24. CDR3 nucleotide sequence: TGTGCCAGCAGCTCAACAGCCCCGGAGGGGACTAGTATCCAACCTTTCTCTGGGGCCAACGTCCTGACTTTC. Translated, it gives CASSSTAPEGTSIQPFSGANVLTF.

A word on this clone: The identical CDR3 is also encoded by other nucleotide sequences in the sample. The rearrangement uses TRBV27 and TRBJ2-2, with a possible D match to TRBD2 (6 bases). From germline, CDR1 is MNHEY and CDR2 SMNVEV (reference sequence). Deletions cut 2 bases from V and 5 bases from J, with 6 bases between. CDR3 size: 13 residues. The CDR3 loop reads CASSLGGTGELFF. The CDR3 region has the DNA TGTGCCAGCAGTTTAGGGGGGACCGGGGAGCTGTTTTTT.

This clone has more than one count but fewer than ten. The chain has TRBV29-1 and TRBJ2-2; 7 bases line up with TRBD2. Unmatched junction bases numbered 6, after V lost 4 bases and J lost 4 bases. Germline-derived CDR1 and CDR2 are SQVTM and ANQGSEA. The CDR3 has 14 residues. DNA for the CDR3: TGCAGCGTTGCCGGCAGGGAGGGCACCGGGGAGCTGTTTTTT. Its translation: CSVAGREGTGELFF.

This chain links TRBV4-1 with TRBJ2-1; TRBD2 is a possible D gene (5 bases). The germline gives CDR1 MGHRA, CDR2 YSYEKL. V gave up 3 bases and J gave up 8 bases, with 14 bases separating them. The CDR3 length is 14 residues. The CDR3 nucleotides are TGCGCCAGCAGCCACCCTCGAGGGCTGTATGAGCAGTTCTTC. Translation: CASSHPRGLYEQFF.

This clone has just a few counts. The DNA for the CDR3 is TGTGCCAGCAGCTTCTCTACAGATACGCAGTATTTT. This translates into CASSFSTDTQYF. The rearrangement joins TRBV11-2 to TRBJ2-3, with unresolved D. V lost 3 bases to trimming and J lost 3 bases, with 4 bases between them. The CDR3 is 12 residues long. Germline V gene lookup returns CDR1 SGHAT and CDR2 FQNNGV. The full variable domain, with the rest looked up from reference TRBV11-2 and TRBJ2-3, is EAGVAQSPRYKIIEKRQSVAFWCNPISGHATLYWYQQILGQGPKLLIQFQNNGVVDDSQLPKDRFSAERLKGVDSTLKIQPAKLEDSAVYLCASSFSTDTQYFGPGTRLTVL.

The chain combines TRBV28 with TRBJ2-2, with 10 bases lining up with TRBD2. The CDR3 totals 15 residues. Germline loops: CDR1 MDHEN, CDR2 SYDVKM. The junction had 9 bases not matched to a gene; V was cut back by 9 bases and J by 5 bases. The CDR3 loop is CASRELAGVTGELFF. DNA for the CDR3: TGTGCCAGTAGGGAGCTAGCGGGAGTTACCGGGGAGCTGTTTTTT.

This clone was seen only a few times. The rearrangement uses TRBV29-1 and TRBJ1-3; no clear D gene. Germline V gives CDR1 SQVTM, CDR2 ANQGSEA. This CDR3 comprises 11 residues. V was cut by 2 bases and J by 3 bases, with 2 bases left in between. The CDR3 DNA follows: TGCAGCGTTGAAAATGGAAACACCATATATTTT. It translates to CSVENGNTIYF.

This clone appeared a few times. V usage is TRBV9 and J usage is TRBJ1-2; D remains ambiguous. The CDR3 has 12 amino acids. Trimming stripped 4 bases from V and 2 bases from J, with 6 bases between. Per the germline V gene, CDR1 is SGDLS and CDR2 is YYNGEE. The CDR3 bases are TGTGCCAGCAGCACCGGAAACTATGGCTACACCTTC. Its protein product is CASSTGNYGYTF.

This clone came up a few times. V gene TRBV11-1 combines with J gene TRBJ2-2, with D perhaps being TRBD1 or TRBD2 (5 bases each). The germline V gene encodes CDR1 SGHAT and CDR2 FQDESV (reference sequence). This CDR3 has 13 amino acids. Trimming shortened V by 3 bases and J by 6 bases, and 8 bases separated the two germline ends. Here the CDR3 DNA reads TGTGCCAGCAGCTTTGGGGGAGCCGGGGAGCTGTTTTTT. This translates into CASSFGGAGELFF.